The 23 T cell receptor beta chains reported below all come from one sample, sequenced in a study of blood T cell repertoires in COVID-19. Assay: immunoSEQ multiplex PCR; the TCRdb copy retains only in-frame clones and omits some. The sample consists of 150,000 to 180,000 clones, about 90% of them appearing once. The sequencing input was peripheral blood. Receptors originate from a man over 45 with acute or convalescent COVID-19.

V gene TRBV29-1 combines with J gene TRBJ2-3; perhaps TRBD1 as D (5 bases). Germline assignment: CDR1 SQVTM and CDR2 ANQGSEA. V shed 7 bases and J shed 4 bases, with 18 bases lying between them. This CDR3 region has 14 residues. The CDR3 loop is CSAAQGSGSDTQYF. The DNA for the CDR3 is TGCAGCGCTGCGCAGGGTTCAGGCTCAGATACGCAGTATTTT.

This clone was seen only a few times. This chain joins TRBV27 and TRBJ1-1, with no clear D. The CDR3 is 14 amino acids. V lost 3 bases and J 0 bases, leaving 8 bases between the germline ends. Germline V CDR1 and CDR2: MNHEY, SMNVEV (reference sequence). Here the CDR3 reads CASSFGILNTEAFF. CDR3 sequence (DNA): TGTGCCAGCAGTTTCGGGATTCTGAACACTGAAGCTTTCTTT.

J is TRBJ2-3 and V is TRBV30; 8 bases agree with TRBD2. Germline CDR1 is GTSNPN and CDR2 is SVGIG (reference sequence). This CDR3 is built from 15 residues. V shed 3 bases, J shed 6 bases, and the junction held 11 bases outside the gene matches. The DNA for the CDR3 is TGTGCCTGGAGCTCGGCGGGGGGAGGCTTTGATACGCAGTATTTT. This gives the protein CAWSSAGGGFDTQYF.

The rearrangement links TRBV2 to TRBJ1-4; 7 nucleotides line up with TRBD1. Germline V gene lookup returns CDR1 SNHLY and CDR2 FYNNEI. CDR3 size: 14 residues. The J segment lost 5 bases and the V segment lost 5 bases, leaving 5 bases of the junction unmatched. DNA of the CDR3: TGTGCCAGCAGTACGGGACAGCGGAATGAAAAACTGTTTTTT. Protein product: CASSTGQRNEKLFF. Full variable domain (outside the CDR3, taken from reference TRBV2 and TRBJ1-4): EPEVTQTPSHQVTQMGQEVILRCVPISNHLYFYWYRQILGQKVEFLVSFYNNEISEKSEIFDDQFSVERPDGSNFTLKIRSTKLEDSAMYFCASSTGQRNEKLFFGSGTQLSVL.

The rearrangement uses TRBV4-2 and TRBJ2-1; 7 nucleotides agree with TRBD1. The CDR3 sequence is 17 residues long. Trimming cost V 2 bases and J 5 bases; bases outside gene matches: 12. The germline V gene encodes CDR1 LGHNA and CDR2 YNFKEQ. The CDR3: CASSQIITGVSDNEQFF. CDR3 coding DNA: TGTGCCAGCAGCCAAATTATTACAGGGGTCTCTGACAATGAGCAGTTCTTC.

The chain combines TRBV2 with TRBJ1-2; D gene unclear. This CDR3 region has 12 residues. The V end was cut by 7 bases, the J end by 8 bases, with 14 bases between. Germline V gene sequence: CDR1 SNHLY, CDR2 FYNNEI. CDR3: CASTTARWGYTF. The CDR3 DNA reads TGTGCCAGCACCACAGCTCGGTGGGGCTACACCTTC.

This rearrangement joins TRBV18 to TRBJ1-5, with D possibly matching TRBD1 (5 bases). Germline values: CDR1 KGHSH, CDR2 LQKENI. Trimming cost V 2 bases and J 5 bases, with 7 bases left between them. The CDR3 contains 13 residues. CDR3 nucleotides: TGTGCCAGCTCACCAGGGACTTATCAGCCCCAGCATTTT. It yields the protein CASSPGTYQPQHF.

CDR3 coding DNA: TGTGCCAGCAGCCTCGCCGGGACTTTTCCTAATGAGCAGTTCTTC. Translation: CASSLAGTFPNEQFF. This chain joins TRBV5-5 and TRBJ2-1; possibly TRBD2 for D (6 bases). V was trimmed by 4 bases and J by 7 bases, leaving 18 bases between them. The CDR3 runs 15 residues. Looked up from germline, CDR1 is SGHKS and CDR2 is YYEKEE (reference sequence).

The V gene is TRBV27, the J gene TRBJ1-2, with TRBD1 identical over 8 bases. Germline CDR1 and CDR2: MNHEY and SMNVEV (reference sequence). This CDR3 region has 14 residues. Trimming took 6 bases from V and 8 from J; bases not matched to a gene: 11. For the CDR3, the DNA is TGTGCCAGCAGCCTCTTTCAGGGGGCTAGGGGCTACACCTTC. Amino acids: CASSLFQGARGYTF.

The chain combines TRBV27 with TRBJ2-7, with a tentative D call TRBD1 (6 bases). V lost 2 bases to trimming and J lost 3 bases, with 8 bases between them. Per germline, CDR1 MNHEY and CDR2 SMNVEV (reference sequence). This CDR3 contains 13 residues. The CDR3 region is CASSLRGSYEQYF. The CDR3 DNA reads TGTGCCAGCAGTTTAAGGGGGAGCTACGAGCAGTACTTC.

The chain carries TRBV6-5 and TRBJ1-4; weak D call: TRBD1 (5 bases). There are 15 residues in the CDR3. With 2 bases removed from V and 3 bases from J, the gap between germline ends came to 10 bases. The germline CDR1 and CDR2 sequences are MNHEY and SVGAGI. The CDR3 is CASSYVGGANEKLFF. CDR3 DNA sequence: TGTGCCAGCAGTTACGTTGGAGGGGCTAATGAAAAACTGTTTTTT.

This clone was counted once. V and J are TRBV2 and TRBJ2-5, with 16 bases lining up with TRBD2. This CDR3 is 15 amino acids long. Trimming at V came to 6 bases and at J to 5 bases, leaving 3 bases not matched to a gene. Germline-derived CDR1 and CDR2 are SNHLY and FYNNEI. The CDR3 DNA reads TGTGCCAGCAGCGAGGGACTAGCGGGGGGGGAGACCCAGTACTTC. Translated: CASSEGLAGGETQYF.

This clone appeared a few times. V and J are TRBV7-8 and TRBJ2-5; D not certain. In germline, CDR1 is SGHVS, CDR2 FQNEAQ. V gave up 5 bases and J gave up 4 bases, with 11 bases separating them. The CDR3 has 13 residues. The CDR3 DNA reads TGTGCCAGCAGCACCCGACTTGCAGAGACCCAGTACTTC. Translating it yields CASSTRLAETQYF.

The sample holds one count of this clone. The chain links TRBV2 to TRBJ1-2, with 7 bases identical to TRBD1. CDR3 length: 12 amino acids. Trimming cost V 6 bases and J 8 bases; bases outside gene matches: 6. Germline-derived CDR1 and CDR2 are SNHLY and FYNNEI. The CDR3: CASSDQDRGYTF. The CDR3 DNA is TGTGCCAGCAGCGATCAGGACAGGGGCTACACCTTC.

The chain couples TRBV18 to TRBJ2-1, with 9 bases identical to TRBD2. This CDR3 spans 17 amino acids. Germline CDR1 is KGHSH and CDR2 is LQKENI. With V trimmed by 0 bases and J by 6 bases, 9 bases remained unmatched. The CDR3 bases are TGTGCCAGCTCACCACCGACGGCTAGCGGGGTGGGCAATGAGCAGTTCTTC. Residues: CASSPPTASGVGNEQFF.

The genes are TRBV10-3 and TRBJ2-7, with 8 nucleotides matching TRBD1. Trimming at V came to 6 bases and at J to 6 bases, leaving 7 bases not matched to a gene. The CDR3 has 13 amino acids. Germline V gene data show CDR1 as ENHRY and CDR2 as SYGVKD. As DNA, the CDR3 is TGTGCCATCAGGGAGGGGACAGGCTTCGAGCAGTACTTC. Encoded protein: CAIREGTGFEQYF.

The chain has TRBV5-6 and TRBJ2-7, with TRBD1 matching over 11 bases. CDR3 length equals 15 residues. Trimming took 3 bases from V and 5 from J; bases not matched to a gene: 7. Germline CDR1 reads SGHDT; CDR2 reads YYEEEE. The CDR3 region has the DNA TGTGCCAGCAGCTCGACCGGGACAGGGGGAGACGAGCAGTACGTC. Its protein is CASSSTGTGGDEQYV.

The chain joins TRBV10-3 to TRBJ1-1; D might be TRBD1 (6 bases). The CDR3 runs 13 residues. Germline V lookup: CDR1 ENHRY, CDR2 SYGVKD. With 9 bases removed from V and 0 bases from J, the gap between germline ends came to 11 bases. DNA for the CDR3: TGTGCCATAAGGGCAGGGGTGAACACTGAAGCTTTCTTT. Translated, it gives CAIRAGVNTEAFF.

The V and J genes are TRBV7-8 and TRBJ2-5, with 10 bases that match TRBD1. Germline CDR1 and CDR2: SGHVS and FQNEAQ. The trim removed 2 bases at V and 4 bases at J, leaving 7 bases unmatched. CDR3 length: 16 amino acids. This chain's CDR3 is CASSLRGTGVLETQYF. In DNA form, the CDR3 reads TGTGCCAGCAGCTTAAGGGGGACAGGGGTTTTAGAGACCCAGTACTTC.

This clone was seen a few times. CDR3: CSASDGGRANEQYF. DNA of the CDR3: TGCAGTGCTAGTGACGGCGGGAGGGCCAACGAGCAGTACTTC. The rearrangement links TRBV20-1 to TRBJ2-7, with 9 bases aligning to TRBD2. Per germline, CDR1 DFQATT and CDR2 SNEGSKA (reference sequence). Trimming removed 3 bases from V and 5 bases from J; junction bases left unmatched: 8. There are 14 residues in the CDR3.

This clone has only one observation. The chain carries TRBV7-3 and TRBJ2-2; weak D call: TRBD2 (6 bases). This CDR3 has 15 amino acids. CDR1 is SGHTA and CDR2 is FQGTGA in the germline V gene. V dropped 5 bases and J dropped 5 bases, with 15 bases sitting between them. The chain's CDR3 is CASSKQAGSTGELFF. The CDR3 DNA reads as TGTGCCAGCAGCAAGCAAGCGGGTTCGACCGGGGAGCTGTTTTTT.

J is TRBJ2-3 and V is TRBV15; perhaps TRBD2 as D (5 bases). With 1 base removed from V and 0 bases from J, the gap between germline ends came to 8 bases. This CDR3 comprises 15 residues. Germline-derived CDR1 and CDR2 are LNHNV and YYDKDF (reference sequence). For the CDR3, the DNA is TGTGCCACCAGCAGAGTGGGCGGGAGCACAGATACGCAGTATTTT. This sequence encodes CATSRVGGSTDTQYF.

The chain joins TRBV13 to TRBJ1-1; 7 bases align to TRBD1. Germline V gene data show CDR1 as PRHDT and CDR2 as FYEKMQ (reference sequence). The V and J ends lost 4 bases and 3 bases, in that order; junction bases with no gene match: 8. The length of the CDR3 is 15 residues. The CDR3 DNA follows: TGTGCCAGCAGCTCACTACAGGGGTTTGACACTGAAGCTTTCTTT. It specifies CASSSLQGFDTEAFF.